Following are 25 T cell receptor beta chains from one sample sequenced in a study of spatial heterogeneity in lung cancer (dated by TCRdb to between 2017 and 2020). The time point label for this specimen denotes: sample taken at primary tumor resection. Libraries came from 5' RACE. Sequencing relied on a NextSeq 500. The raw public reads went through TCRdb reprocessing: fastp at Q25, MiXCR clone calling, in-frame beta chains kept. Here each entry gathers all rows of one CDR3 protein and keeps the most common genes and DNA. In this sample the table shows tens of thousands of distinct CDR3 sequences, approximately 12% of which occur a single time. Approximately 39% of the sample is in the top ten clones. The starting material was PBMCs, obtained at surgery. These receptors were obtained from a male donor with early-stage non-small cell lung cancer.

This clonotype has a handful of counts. The CDR3 DNA follows: TGTGCCAGCAGCTTAGTCTCTGGGGGCATGGAGACCCAGTACTTC. Residues: CASSLVSGGMETQYF. V usage is TRBV7-2 and J usage is TRBJ2-5; D may be TRBD1 (6 bases). The germline CDR1 and CDR2 sequences are SGHTA and FQGNSA. V lost 1 base, J lost 5 bases, and 14 bases lay in between. The CDR3 spans 15 residues.

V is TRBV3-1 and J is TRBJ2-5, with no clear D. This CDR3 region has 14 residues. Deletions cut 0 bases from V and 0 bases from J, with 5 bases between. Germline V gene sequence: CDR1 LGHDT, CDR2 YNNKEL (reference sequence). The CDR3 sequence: CASSQDYNQETQYF. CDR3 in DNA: TGTGCCAGCAGCCAAGACTACAACCAAGAGACCCAGTACTTC.

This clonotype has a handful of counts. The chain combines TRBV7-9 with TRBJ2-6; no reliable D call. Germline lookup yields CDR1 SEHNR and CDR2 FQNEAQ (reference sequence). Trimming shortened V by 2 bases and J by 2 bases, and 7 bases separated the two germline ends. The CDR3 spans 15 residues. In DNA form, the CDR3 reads TGTGCCAGCAGCTTAATCCTGCCTGGGGCCAACGTCCTGACTTTC. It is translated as CASSLILPGANVLTF.

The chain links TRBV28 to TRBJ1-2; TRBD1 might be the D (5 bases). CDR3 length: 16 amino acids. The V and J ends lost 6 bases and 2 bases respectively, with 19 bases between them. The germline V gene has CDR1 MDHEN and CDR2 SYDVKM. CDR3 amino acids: CASRRWGRTGNYGYTF. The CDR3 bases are TGTGCCAGCAGAAGATGGGGCAGGACGGGAAACTATGGCTACACCTTC.

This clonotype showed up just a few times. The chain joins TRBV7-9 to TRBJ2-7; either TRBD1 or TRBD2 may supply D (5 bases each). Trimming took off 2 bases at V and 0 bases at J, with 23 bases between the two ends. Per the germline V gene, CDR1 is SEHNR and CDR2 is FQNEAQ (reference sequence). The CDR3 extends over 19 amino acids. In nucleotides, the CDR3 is TGTGCCAGCAGCTTAAGGGCTAGCTCCCGATTTGGGGGCTCCTACGAGCAGTACTTC. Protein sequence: CASSLRASSRFGGSYEQYF.

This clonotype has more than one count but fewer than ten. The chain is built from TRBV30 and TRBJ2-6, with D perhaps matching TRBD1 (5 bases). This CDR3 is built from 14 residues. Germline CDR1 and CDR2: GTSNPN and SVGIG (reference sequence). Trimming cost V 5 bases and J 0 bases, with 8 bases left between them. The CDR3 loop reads CAWATGSGANVLTF. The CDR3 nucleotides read TGTGCCTGGGCTACAGGCTCTGGGGCCAACGTCCTGACTTTC.

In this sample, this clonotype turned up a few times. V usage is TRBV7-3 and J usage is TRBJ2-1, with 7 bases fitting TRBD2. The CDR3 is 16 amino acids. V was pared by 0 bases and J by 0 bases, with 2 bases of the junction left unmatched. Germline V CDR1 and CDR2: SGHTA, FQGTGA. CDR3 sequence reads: CASSLTRGSSYNEQFF. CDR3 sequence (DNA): TGTGCCAGCAGCTTAACGCGGGGGAGCTCCTACAATGAGCAGTTCTTC.

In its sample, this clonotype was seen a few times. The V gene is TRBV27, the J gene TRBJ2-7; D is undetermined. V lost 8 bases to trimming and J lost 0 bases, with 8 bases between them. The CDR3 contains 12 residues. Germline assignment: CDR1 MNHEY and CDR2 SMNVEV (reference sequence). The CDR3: CASAGVSYEQYF. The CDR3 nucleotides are TGTGCCAGCGCTGGGGTCTCCTACGAGCAGTACTTC.

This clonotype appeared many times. The CDR3 here is CASSSDGTYEQYF. CDR3 nucleotide sequence: TGTGCCAGCAGCTCGGACGGAACCTACGAGCAGTACTTC. The chain couples TRBV7-9 to TRBJ2-7; the D is unclear. The CDR3 consists of 13 residues. Trimming removed 4 bases at V and 2 bases at J, with 9 bases between. Germline V gene lookup returns CDR1 SEHNR and CDR2 FQNEAQ (reference sequence).

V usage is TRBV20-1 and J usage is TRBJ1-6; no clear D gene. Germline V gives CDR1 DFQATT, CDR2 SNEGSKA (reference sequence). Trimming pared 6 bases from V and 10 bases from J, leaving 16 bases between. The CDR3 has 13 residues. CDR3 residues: CSADREVGSPLHF. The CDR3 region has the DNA TGCAGTGCCGACCGGGAGGTTGGATCACCCCTCCACTTT.

CDR3 in DNA: TGTGCCAGCAGCTTAGGGCCCGGGGAGCCCCAGCATTTT. Translating gives CASSLGPGEPQHF. The chain recombines TRBV7-2 with TRBJ1-5; no clear D. Per the germline V gene, CDR1 is SGHTA and CDR2 is FQGNSA. V shed 1 base and J shed 8 bases, with 9 bases lying between them. The length of the CDR3 is 13 residues.

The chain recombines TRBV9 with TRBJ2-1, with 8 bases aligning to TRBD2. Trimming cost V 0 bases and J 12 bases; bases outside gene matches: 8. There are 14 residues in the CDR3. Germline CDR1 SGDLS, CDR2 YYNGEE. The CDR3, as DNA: TGTGCCAGCAGCGTAGAAACAGCGGGAGTGATGCAGTTCTTC. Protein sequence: CASSVETAGVMQFF.

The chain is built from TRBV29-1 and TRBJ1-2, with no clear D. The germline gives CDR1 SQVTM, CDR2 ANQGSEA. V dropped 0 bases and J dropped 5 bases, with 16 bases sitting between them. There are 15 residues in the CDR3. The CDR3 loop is CSVEDLKGGTYGYTF. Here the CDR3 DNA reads TGCAGCGTTGAAGATCTTAAAGGAGGAACATATGGCTACACCTTC.

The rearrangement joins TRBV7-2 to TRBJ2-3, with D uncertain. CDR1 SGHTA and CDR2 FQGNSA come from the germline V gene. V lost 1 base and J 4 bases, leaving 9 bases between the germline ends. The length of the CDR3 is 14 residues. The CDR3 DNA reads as TGTGCCAGCAGCTTAGGGGCTTCGGCAGATACGCAGTATTTT. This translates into CASSLGASADTQYF. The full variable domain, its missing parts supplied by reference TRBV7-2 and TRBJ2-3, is GAGVSQSPSNKVTEKGKDVELRCDPISGHTALYWYRQSLGQGLEFLIYFQGNSAPDKSGLPSDRFSAERTGGSVSTLTIQRTQQEDSAVYLCASSLGASADTQYFGPGTRLTVL.

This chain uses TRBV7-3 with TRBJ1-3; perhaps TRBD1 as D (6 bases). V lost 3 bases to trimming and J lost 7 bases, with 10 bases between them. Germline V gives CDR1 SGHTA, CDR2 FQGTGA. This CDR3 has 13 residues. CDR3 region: CASSFGRGNTIYF. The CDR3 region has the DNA TGTGCCAGCAGCTTCGGCAGGGGTAACACCATATATTTT.

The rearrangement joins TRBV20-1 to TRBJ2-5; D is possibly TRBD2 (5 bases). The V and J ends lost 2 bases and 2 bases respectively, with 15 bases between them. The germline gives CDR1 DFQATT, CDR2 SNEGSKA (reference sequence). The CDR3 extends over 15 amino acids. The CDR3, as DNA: TGCAGTGCTAGATCCCTAGGGAGCACGCAAGAGACCCAGTACTTC. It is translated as CSARSLGSTQETQYF.

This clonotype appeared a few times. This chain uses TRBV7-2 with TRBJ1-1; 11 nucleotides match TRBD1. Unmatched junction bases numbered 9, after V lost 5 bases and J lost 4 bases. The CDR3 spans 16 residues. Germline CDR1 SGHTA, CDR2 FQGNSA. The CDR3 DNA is TGTGCCAGCAGCCCCTGGGACAGGGGGATTTTCACTGAAGCTTTCTTT. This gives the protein CASSPWDRGIFTEAFF. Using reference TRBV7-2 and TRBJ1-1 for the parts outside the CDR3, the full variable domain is GAGVSQSPSNKVTEKGKDVELRCDPISGHTALYWYRQSLGQGLEFLIYFQGNSAPDKSGLPSDRFSAERTGGSVSTLTIQRTQQEDSAVYLCASSPWDRGIFTEAFFGQGTRLTVV.

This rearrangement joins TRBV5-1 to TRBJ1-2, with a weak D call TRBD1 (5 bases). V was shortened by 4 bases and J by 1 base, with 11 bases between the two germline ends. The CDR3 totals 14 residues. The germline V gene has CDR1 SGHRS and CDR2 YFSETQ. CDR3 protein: CASSPPTDNYGYTF. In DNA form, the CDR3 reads TGCGCCAGCAGCCCACCGACAGATAACTATGGCTACACCTTC.

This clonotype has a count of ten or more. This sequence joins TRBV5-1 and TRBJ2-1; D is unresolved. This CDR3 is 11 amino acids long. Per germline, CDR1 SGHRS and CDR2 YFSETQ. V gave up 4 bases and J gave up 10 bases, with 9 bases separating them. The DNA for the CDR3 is TGCGCCAGCAGCCTAAGCGCGGAGCAGTTCTTC. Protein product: CASSLSAEQFF.

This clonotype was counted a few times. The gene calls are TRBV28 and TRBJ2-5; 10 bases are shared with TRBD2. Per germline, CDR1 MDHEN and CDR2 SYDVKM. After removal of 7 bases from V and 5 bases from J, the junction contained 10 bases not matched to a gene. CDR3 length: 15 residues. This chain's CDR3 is CASNPSGRARETQYF. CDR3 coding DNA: TGTGCCAGCAACCCCAGCGGGAGGGCCCGGGAGACCCAGTACTTC.

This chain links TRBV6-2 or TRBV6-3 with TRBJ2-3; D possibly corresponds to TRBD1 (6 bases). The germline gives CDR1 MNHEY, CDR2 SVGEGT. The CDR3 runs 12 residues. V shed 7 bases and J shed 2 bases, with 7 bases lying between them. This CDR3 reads CASTGDTDTQYF. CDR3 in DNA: TGTGCCAGCACAGGGGACACAGATACGCAGTATTTT.

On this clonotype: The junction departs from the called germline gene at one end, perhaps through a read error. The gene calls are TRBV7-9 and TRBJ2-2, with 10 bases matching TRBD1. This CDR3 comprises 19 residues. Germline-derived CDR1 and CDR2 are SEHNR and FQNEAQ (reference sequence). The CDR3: CASSPRGTGASMNTEELFF. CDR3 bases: TGTGCCAGCAGCCCCAGGGGGACAGGGGCCTCAATGAACACCGAGGAGCTGTTTTTT.

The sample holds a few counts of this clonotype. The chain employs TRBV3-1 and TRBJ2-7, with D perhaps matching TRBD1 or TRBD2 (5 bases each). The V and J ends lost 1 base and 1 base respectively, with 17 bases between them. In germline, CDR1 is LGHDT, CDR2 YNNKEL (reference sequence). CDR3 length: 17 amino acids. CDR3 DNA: TGTGCCAGCAGCCAAGGGACTTTGACAGTGGCGTCCTACGAGCAGTACTTC. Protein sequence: CASSQGTLTVASYEQYF.

The CDR3 coding sequence is TGTGCCAGCAGCTTAGGGACAGGGGGACACTACGAGCAGTACTTC. Amino acid sequence: CASSLGTGGHYEQYF. This chain joins TRBV11-3 and TRBJ2-7; TRBD1 aligns across 10 bases. Trimming removed 1 base from V and 3 bases from J; junction bases left unmatched: 3. Germline values: CDR1 SGHNT, CDR2 YENEEA. The CDR3 is made up of 15 amino acids.

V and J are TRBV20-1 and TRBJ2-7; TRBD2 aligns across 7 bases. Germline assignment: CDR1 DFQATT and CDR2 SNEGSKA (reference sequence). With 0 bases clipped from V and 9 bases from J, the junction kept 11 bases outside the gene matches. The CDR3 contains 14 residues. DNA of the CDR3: TGCAGTGCTAGAGATCCAACTAGCGCGAGGGGGCAGTACTTC. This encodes CSARDPTSARGQYF.